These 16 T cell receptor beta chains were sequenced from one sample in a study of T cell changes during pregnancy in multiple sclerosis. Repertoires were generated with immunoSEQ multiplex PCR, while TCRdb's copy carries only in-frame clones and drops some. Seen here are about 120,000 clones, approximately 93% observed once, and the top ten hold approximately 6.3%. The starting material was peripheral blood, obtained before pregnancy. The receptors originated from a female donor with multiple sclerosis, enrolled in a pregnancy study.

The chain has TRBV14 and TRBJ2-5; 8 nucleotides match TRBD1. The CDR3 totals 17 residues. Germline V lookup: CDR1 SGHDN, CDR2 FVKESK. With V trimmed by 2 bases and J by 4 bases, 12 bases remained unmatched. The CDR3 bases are TGTGCCAGCAGCCAAAGGCCCGGACAGGGTGTCGGAGAGACCCAGTACTTC. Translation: CASSQRPGQGVGETQYF.

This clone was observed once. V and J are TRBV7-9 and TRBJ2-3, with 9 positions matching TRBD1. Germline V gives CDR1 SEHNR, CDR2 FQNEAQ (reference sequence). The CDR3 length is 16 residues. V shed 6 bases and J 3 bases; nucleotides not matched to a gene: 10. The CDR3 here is CASSSPDRGATDTQYF. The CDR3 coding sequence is TGTGCCAGCAGTTCACCGGACAGGGGAGCAACAGATACGCAGTATTTT. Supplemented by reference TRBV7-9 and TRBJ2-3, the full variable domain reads DTGVSQNPRHKITKRGQNVTFRCDPISEHNRLYWYRQTLGQGPEFLTYFQNEAQLEKSRLLSDRFSAERPKGSFSTLEIQRTEQGDSAMYLCASSSPDRGATDTQYFGPGTRLTVL.

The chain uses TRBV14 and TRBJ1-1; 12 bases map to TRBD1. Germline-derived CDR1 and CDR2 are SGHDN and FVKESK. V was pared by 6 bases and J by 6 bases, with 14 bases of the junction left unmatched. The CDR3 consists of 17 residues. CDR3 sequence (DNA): TGTGCCAGCAGTTTTGGAGTTCCGGGACAGGGGGCGTCTGAAGCTTTCTTT. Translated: CASSFGVPGQGASEAFF.

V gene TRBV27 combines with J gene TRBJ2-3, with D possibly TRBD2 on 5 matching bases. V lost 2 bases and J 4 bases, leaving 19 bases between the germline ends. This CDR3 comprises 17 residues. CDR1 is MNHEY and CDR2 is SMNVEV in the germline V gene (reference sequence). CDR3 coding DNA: TGTGCCAGCAGTTTAGGGAGACCGGGCCTGAGGGCAGATACGCAGTATTTT. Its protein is CASSLGRPGLRADTQYF.

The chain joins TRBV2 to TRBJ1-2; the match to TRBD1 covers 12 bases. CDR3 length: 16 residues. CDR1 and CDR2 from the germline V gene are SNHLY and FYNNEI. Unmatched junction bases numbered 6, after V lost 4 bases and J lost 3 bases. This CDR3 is CASSAHGTGGDYGYTF. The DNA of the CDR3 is TGTGCCAGCAGTGCCCACGGGACAGGGGGCGACTATGGCTACACCTTC.

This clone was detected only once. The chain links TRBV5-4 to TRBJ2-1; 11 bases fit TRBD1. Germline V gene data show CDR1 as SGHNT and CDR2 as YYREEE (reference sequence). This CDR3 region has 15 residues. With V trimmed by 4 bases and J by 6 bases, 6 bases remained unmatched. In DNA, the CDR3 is TGTGCCAGCAGCCGCGGACAGGGGGCTGGCAATGAGCAGTTCTTC. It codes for CASSRGQGAGNEQFF.

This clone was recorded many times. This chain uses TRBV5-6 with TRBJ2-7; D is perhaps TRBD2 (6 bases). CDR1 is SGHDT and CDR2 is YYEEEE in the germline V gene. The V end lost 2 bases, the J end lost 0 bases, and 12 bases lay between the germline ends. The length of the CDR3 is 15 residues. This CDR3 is CASSFQAGLSYEQYF. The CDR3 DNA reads TGTGCCAGCAGCTTCCAAGCGGGCCTCTCCTACGAGCAGTACTTC.

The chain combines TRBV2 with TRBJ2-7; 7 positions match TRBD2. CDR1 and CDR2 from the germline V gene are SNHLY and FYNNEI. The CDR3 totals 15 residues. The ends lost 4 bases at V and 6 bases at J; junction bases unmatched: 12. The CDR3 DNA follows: TGTGCCAGCAGTGTCTCCACGGGGAGGGATGTCGAGCAGTACTTC. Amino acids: CASSVSTGRDVEQYF.

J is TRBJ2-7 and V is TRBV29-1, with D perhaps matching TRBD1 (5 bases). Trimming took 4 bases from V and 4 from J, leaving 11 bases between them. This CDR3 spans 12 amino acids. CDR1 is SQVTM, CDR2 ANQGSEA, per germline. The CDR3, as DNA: TGCAGCGTTGTCAGGGTAGGTTACGAGCAGTACTTC. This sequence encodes CSVVRVGYEQYF.

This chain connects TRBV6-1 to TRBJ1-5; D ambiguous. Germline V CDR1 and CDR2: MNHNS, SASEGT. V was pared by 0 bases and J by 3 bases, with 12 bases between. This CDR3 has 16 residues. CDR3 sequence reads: CASSEALRLTNQPQHF. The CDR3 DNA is TGTGCCAGCAGTGAAGCGCTTAGACTGACCAATCAGCCCCAGCATTTT.

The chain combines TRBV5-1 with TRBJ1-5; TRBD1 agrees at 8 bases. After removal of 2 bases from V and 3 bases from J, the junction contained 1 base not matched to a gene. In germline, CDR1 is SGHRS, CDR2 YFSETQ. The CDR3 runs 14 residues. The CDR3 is CASSLQGDNQPQHF. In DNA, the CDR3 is TGCGCCAGCAGCTTACAGGGGGACAATCAGCCCCAGCATTTT.

CDR3 amino acids: CASSVSHTGELFF. The CDR3 DNA is TGTGCCAGCAGTGTGAGTCACACCGGGGAGCTGTTTTTT. The chain employs TRBV6-1 and TRBJ2-2; unclear D gene. The germline CDR1 and CDR2 sequences are MNHNS and SASEGT. This CDR3 is built from 13 residues. The ends were cut back, 4 bases at V and 3 bases at J, with 6 bases in the middle.

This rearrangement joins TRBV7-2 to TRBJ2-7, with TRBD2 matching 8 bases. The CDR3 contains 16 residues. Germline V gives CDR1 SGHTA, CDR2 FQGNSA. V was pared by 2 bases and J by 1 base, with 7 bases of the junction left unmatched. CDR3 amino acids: CASSLRRTGGSYEQYF. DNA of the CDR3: TGTGCCAGCAGCTTAAGACGAACGGGAGGGTCCTACGAGCAGTACTTC. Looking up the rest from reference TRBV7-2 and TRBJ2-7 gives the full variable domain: GAGVSQSPSNKVTEKGKDVELRCDPISGHTALYWYRQSLGQGLEFLIYFQGNSAPDKSGLPSDRFSAERTGGSVSTLTIQRTQQEDSAVYLCASSLRRTGGSYEQYFGPGTRLTVT.

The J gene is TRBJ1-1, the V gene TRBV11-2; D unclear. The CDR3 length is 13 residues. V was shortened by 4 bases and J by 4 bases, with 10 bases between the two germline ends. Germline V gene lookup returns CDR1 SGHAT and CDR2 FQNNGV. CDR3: CASSYAPSTEAFF. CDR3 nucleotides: TGTGCCAGCAGCTATGCCCCCAGCACTGAAGCTTTCTTT.

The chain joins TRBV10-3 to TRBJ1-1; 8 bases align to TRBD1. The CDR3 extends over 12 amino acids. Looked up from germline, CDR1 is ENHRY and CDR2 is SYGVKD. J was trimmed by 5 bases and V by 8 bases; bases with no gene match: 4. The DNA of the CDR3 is TGTGCCATCGGACAGGGTGAAACTGAAGCTTTCTTT. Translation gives CAIGQGETEAFF.

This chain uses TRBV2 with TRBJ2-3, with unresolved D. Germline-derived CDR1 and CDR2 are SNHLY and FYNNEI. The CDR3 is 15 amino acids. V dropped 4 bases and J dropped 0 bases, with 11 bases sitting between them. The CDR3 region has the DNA TGTGCCAGCAGTGTAGTTTTCTTTAGCACAGATACGCAGTATTTT. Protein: CASSVVFFSTDTQYF.